These 28 T cell receptor beta chains share one sample of origin, sequenced in a study of T cells in Graves' hyperthyroidism and ophthalmopathy. RNA transcripts served as the template for amplifying TCR beta CDR3 regions. Carried out on the TCR CDR3, a first-round RT-PCR used the HTBI primer set. TCRdb passed the multiplex PCR reads through MiXCR, listing each CDR3 protein once. Of under 250,000 distinct CDR3 sequences detected, about a sixth appear once; the ten largest clones hold around 48%. The sample taken for sequencing was blood. These TCRs come from a woman aged 50 to 65 with Graves' hyperthyroidism.

The sample holds many counts of this clonotype. The chain is built from TRBV5-1 and TRBJ2-1; D gene unclear. Germline loops: CDR1 SGHRS, CDR2 YFSETQ. This CDR3 is built from 14 residues. The V and J ends lost 4 bases and 13 bases respectively, with 21 bases between them. The CDR3 loop is CASSPEGNQKKQFF. The CDR3, as DNA: TGCGCCAGCAGCCCGGAAGGAAACCAGAAAAAACAGTTCTTC.

CDR3 sequence reads: CAITNDRDSRSYGYTF. CDR3 bases: TGTGCCATCACCAATGACAGGGATAGTCGGAGCTATGGCTACACCTTC. V gene TRBV10-3 combines with J gene TRBJ1-2; 7 positions match TRBD1. This CDR3 comprises 16 residues. V shed 7 bases, J shed 4 bases, and the junction held 15 bases outside the gene matches. Germline loops: CDR1 ENHRY, CDR2 SYGVKD.

The table lists this clonotype with a few counts. The chain has TRBV10-3 and TRBJ2-1; either TRBD1 or TRBD2 may fit D (5 bases each). This CDR3 has 14 residues. Looked up from germline, CDR1 is ENHRY and CDR2 is SYGVKD. V dropped 2 bases and J dropped 5 bases, with 10 bases sitting between them. DNA for the CDR3: TGTGCCATCAGTGAGACGGGACGTAACAATGAGCAGTTCTTC. Translating it yields CAISETGRNNEQFF.

The chain uses TRBV14 and TRBJ2-7; 7 bases are shared with TRBD2. Unmatched junction bases numbered 4, after V lost 3 bases and J lost 2 bases. The CDR3 loop spans 14 amino acids. The germline V gene encodes CDR1 SGHDN and CDR2 FVKESK. The CDR3: CASSHPGLAYEQYF. DNA of the CDR3: TGTGCCAGCAGCCATCCCGGACTAGCCTACGAGCAGTACTTC.

V and J are TRBV5-1 and TRBJ1-1; 10 nucleotides align to TRBD1. With 4 bases clipped from V and 6 bases from J, the junction kept 12 bases outside the gene matches. The CDR3 sequence is 16 residues long. CDR1 and CDR2 (germline): SGHRS, YFSETQ. The CDR3 DNA reads TGCGCCAGCAGCGCAAGGGGGACAGGGGATAACGCTGAAGCTTTCTTT. Residues: CASSARGTGDNAEAFF.

This clonotype was detected a few times. J is TRBJ2-5 and V is TRBV29-1; D not resolved. Trimming shortened V by 3 bases and J by 4 bases, and 12 bases separated the two germline ends. Germline lookup yields CDR1 SQVTM and CDR2 ANQGSEA. The CDR3 runs to 13 residues. The CDR3 DNA reads TGCAGCGTTGATATCCCCGGGCGAGAGACCCAGTACTTC. Translated: CSVDIPGRETQYF.

The V and J genes are TRBV2 and TRBJ2-3, with D tentatively TRBD2 (6 bases). The germline CDR1 and CDR2 sequences are SNHLY and FYNNEI. The CDR3 totals 14 residues. V was cut by 6 bases and J by 2 bases, with 12 bases left in between. The CDR3 loop is CASSGRGFTDTQYF. The CDR3 DNA is TGTGCCAGCAGCGGGAGAGGGTTCACAGATACGCAGTATTTT.

V gene TRBV19 combines with J gene TRBJ2-1; 7 nucleotides agree with TRBD2. This CDR3 is 17 amino acids long. Trimming cost V 3 bases and J 0 bases; bases outside gene matches: 8. The germline CDR1 and CDR2 sequences are LNHDA and SQIVND (reference sequence). The CDR3 region has the DNA TGTGCCAGTAGTATCTTCGCTAGCGGAAGCTCCTACAATGAGCAGTTCTTC. Translated: CASSIFASGSSYNEQFF.

In this sample, this clonotype turned up many times. CDR3 nucleotides: TGTGCCAGTAGTCCCGCCCCCACCTTGAACACTGAAGCTTTCTTT. Amino acids: CASSPAPTLNTEAFF. The chain couples TRBV19 to TRBJ1-1; no clear D gene. V gave up 5 bases and J gave up 0 bases, with 13 bases separating them. The CDR3 extends over 15 amino acids. Germline V gene data show CDR1 as LNHDA and CDR2 as SQIVND (reference sequence). Variable domain in full (rest from reference TRBV19 and TRBJ1-1): DGGITQSPKYLFRKEGQNVTLSCEQNLNHDAMYWYRQDPGQGLRLIYYSQIVNDFQKGDIAEGYSVSREKKESFPLTVTSAQKNPTAFYLCASSPAPTLNTEAFFGQGTRLTVV.

The table lists this clonotype with many counts. The rearrangement joins TRBV3-1 to TRBJ1-2; 10 bases align to TRBD1. V was clipped by 3 bases and J by 7 bases; unmatched bases: 8. From germline, CDR1 is LGHDT and CDR2 YNNKEL (reference sequence). The CDR3 contains 15 residues. For the CDR3, the DNA is TGTGCCAGCAGCCACCTGGACAGGGGGGTCGGTGGCTACACCTTC. Translated, it gives CASSHLDRGVGGYTF.

This clonotype was seen many times. The J gene is TRBJ2-7, the V gene TRBV11-2; 7 positions match TRBD1. CDR3 length: 14 amino acids. Trimming removed 5 bases from V and 2 bases from J; junction bases left unmatched: 6. The V gene's germline CDR1 is SGHAT and CDR2 FQNNGV. Here the CDR3 reads CASSPETGPYEQYF. Here the CDR3 DNA reads TGTGCCAGCAGCCCCGAGACAGGGCCCTACGAGCAGTACTTC.

In its sample, this clonotype was seen many times. CDR3 region: CASSFRTSGKGDNEQFF. In DNA form, the CDR3 reads TGTGCCAGTAGTTTTAGGACTAGCGGGAAAGGTGACAATGAGCAGTTCTTC. The chain has TRBV19 and TRBJ2-1; TRBD2 matches 12 bases. V dropped 5 bases and J dropped 5; count of bases not matched to a gene: 10. Looked up from germline, CDR1 is LNHDA and CDR2 is SQIVND (reference sequence). The length of the CDR3 is 17 residues.

The V call is TRBV28, the J call TRBJ2-5; tentative D call: TRBD2 (5 bases). With 6 bases removed from V and 5 bases from J, the gap between germline ends came to 13 bases. Germline loops: CDR1 MDHEN, CDR2 SYDVKM. This CDR3 contains 13 residues. CDR3 sequence reads: CASSLERAETQYF. In DNA form, the CDR3 reads TGTGCCAGCAGCTTGGAGAGGGCGGAGACCCAGTACTTC.

This clonotype was seen repeatedly, ten times or more. V gene TRBV30 combines with J gene TRBJ1-1; 7 nucleotides line up with TRBD1. This CDR3 has 17 amino acids. Germline V CDR1 and CDR2: GTSNPN, SVGIG (reference sequence). The V gene end was trimmed by 0 bases and the J gene end by 0 bases; junction bases not matched to a gene: 10. The CDR3 DNA follows: TGTGCCTGGAGTGTAGGGCGGGACAGACTCATGAACACTGAAGCTTTCTTT. Translated: CAWSVGRDRLMNTEAFF.

Concerning this clonotype: This clone may be a read error of a much larger clone one base away. This rearrangement joins TRBV16 to TRBJ2-5; D call uncertain. V lost 8 bases and J 4 bases, leaving 11 bases between the germline ends. Germline CDR1 reads KGHSY; CDR2 reads FQNENV. The CDR3 spans 12 residues. The CDR3 coding sequence is TGTGCCAGCGGCATCCGGGCAGAGACCCAGTACTTC. As protein: CASGIRAETQYF. Full variable domain (missing parts from reference TRBV16 and TRBJ2-5): GEEVAQTPKHLVRGEGQKAKLYCAPIKGHSYVFWYQQVLKNEFKFLISFQNENVFDETGMPKERFSAKCLPNSPCSLEIQATKLEDSAVYFCASGIRAETQYFGPGTRLLVL.

CDR3 nucleotide sequence: TGTGCCAGCAGCCAAGTTGCAGGCTGGACTAACACTGAAGCTTTCTTT. It specifies CASSQVAGWTNTEAFF. This chain joins TRBV3-1 and TRBJ1-1; D ambiguous. This CDR3 region has 16 residues. Germline V gene data show CDR1 as LGHDT and CDR2 as YNNKEL (reference sequence). With 1 base removed from V and 2 bases from J, the gap between germline ends came to 14 bases.

This clonotype was counted many times. The genes are TRBV3-1 and TRBJ2-2, with D perhaps assigned TRBD1 or TRBD2 (6 bases each). Germline CDR1 reads LGHDT; CDR2 reads YNNKEL (reference sequence). Trimming left V 0 bases short and J 11 bases short, with 13 bases between. The CDR3 loop spans 14 amino acids. CDR3 coding DNA: TGTGCCAGCAGCCAAGATGGGGGGCCCTCTGAGCTGTTTTTT. Translated: CASSQDGGPSELFF.

This clonotype appeared many times. CDR3 DNA sequence: TGTGCCAGCAGTTTATCGGCGACTAGCGGGACCTACAATGAGCAGTTCTTC. Amino acids: CASSLSATSGTYNEQFF. The chain couples TRBV27 to TRBJ2-1; 11 positions agree with TRBD2. Germline loops: CDR1 MNHEY, CDR2 SMNVEV (reference sequence). The CDR3 loop spans 17 amino acids. V shed 0 bases and J 2 bases; nucleotides not matched to a gene: 3.

Ten or more counts support this clonotype. J is TRBJ2-3 and V is TRBV2, with D perhaps matching TRBD2 (5 bases). Germline V gene lookup returns CDR1 SNHLY and CDR2 FYNNEI. The CDR3 totals 17 residues. Trimming cost V 4 bases and J 2 bases, with 19 bases left between them. CDR3 in amino acids: CASSGEGGSRNTDTQYF. In nucleotides, the CDR3 is TGTGCCAGCAGTGGGGAAGGAGGCTCCAGAAACACAGATACGCAGTATTTT.

The chain combines TRBV9 with TRBJ1-5, with D uncertain. The CDR3 is 13 amino acids. V was trimmed by 3 bases and J by 7 bases, leaving 11 bases between them. CDR1 and CDR2 (germline): SGDLS, YYNGEE. This chain's CDR3 is CASSGYLGQPQHF. CDR3 coding DNA: TGTGCCAGCAGCGGGTATCTTGGGCAGCCCCAGCATTTT.

The chain employs TRBV30 and TRBJ1-2; D unresolved. In germline, CDR1 is GTSNPN, CDR2 SVGIG (reference sequence). Trimming cost V 1 base and J 2 bases, with 8 bases left between them. The CDR3 sequence is 13 residues long. In nucleotides, the CDR3 is TGTGCCTGGAGTGCTCCAGGCAACTATGGCTACACCTTC. Translated: CAWSAPGNYGYTF.

The CDR3 here is CASSLFAGDGYTF. The CDR3 DNA reads as TGTGCCAGCAGTTTATTTGCAGGGGACGGCTACACCTTC. J is TRBJ1-2 and V is TRBV27, with a weak D call TRBD1 (6 bases). Trimming cost V 1 base and J 8 bases, with 11 bases left between them. The CDR3 loop spans 13 amino acids. Per germline, CDR1 MNHEY and CDR2 SMNVEV (reference sequence).

This clonotype occurred many times. The V call is TRBV20-1, the J call TRBJ2-7; D is perhaps TRBD1 (5 bases). From germline, CDR1 is DFQATT and CDR2 SNEGSKA (reference sequence). The CDR3 loop spans 14 amino acids. V was clipped by 4 bases and J by 0 bases, with 13 bases between them. Here the CDR3 DNA reads TGCAGTGCTAACCTGGGGCCGAGCTCCTACGAGCAGTACTTC. Encoded protein: CSANLGPSSYEQYF.

This clonotype was recorded once. The chain has TRBV5-6 and TRBJ2-7, with D maybe TRBD1 (7 bases). Between the trimmed V and J ends, which lost 0 bases and 2 bases, there was a span of 15 bases. Germline V gene data show CDR1 as SGHDT and CDR2 as YYEEEE. This CDR3 contains 16 residues. CDR3 sequence reads: CASSLAGQGGPYEQYF. The CDR3 bases are TGTGCCAGCAGCTTGGCCGGGCAGGGGGGACCCTACGAGCAGTACTTC.

This chain joins TRBV5-1 and TRBJ2-1; D is ambiguous. Between the trimmed V and J ends, which lost 1 base and 0 bases, there was a span of 8 bases. Looked up from germline, CDR1 is SGHRS and CDR2 is YFSETQ. The CDR3 contains 15 residues. The CDR3, as DNA: TGCGCCAGCAGCTTGTTCGATACCTCCTACAATGAGCAGTTCTTC. It translates to CASSLFDTSYNEQFF.

This clonotype was observed at least ten times. The chain is built from TRBV29-1 and TRBJ2-7, with TRBD1 matching over 9 bases. The CDR3 has 13 amino acids. Germline V gene sequence: CDR1 SQVTM, CDR2 ANQGSEA. J lost 6 bases, V lost 4 bases, and 7 bases had no gene match. The CDR3 loop is CSVVDRGDFEQYF. CDR3 coding DNA: TGCAGCGTTGTGGACAGGGGCGATTTCGAGCAGTACTTC.

As concerns this clonotype: A single base separates this from a much larger clone, so it may be a read error. The chain is built from TRBV11-3 and TRBJ1-1; D not resolved. Looked up from germline, CDR1 is SGHNT and CDR2 is YENEEA. The CDR3 runs to 14 residues. This chain's CDR3 is CASSLSRLNTGAFF. The DNA of the CDR3 is TGTGCCAGCAGCTTAAGTCGGCTGAACACTGGAGCTTTCTTT.

This chain connects TRBV19 to TRBJ1-4, with D unresolved. V lost 7 bases, J lost 0 bases, and 6 bases lay in between. CDR3 length equals 13 residues. Germline V gene lookup returns CDR1 LNHDA and CDR2 SQIVND (reference sequence). CDR3 protein: CASNHATNEKLFF. CDR3 coding DNA: TGTGCCAGTAACCATGCAACTAATGAAAAACTGTTTTTT. The full variable domain, in which reference TRBV19 and TRBJ1-4 provide the parts outside the CDR3, is DGGITQSPKYLFRKEGQNVTLSCEQNLNHDAMYWYRQDPGQGLRLIYYSQIVNDFQKGDIAEGYSVSREKKESFPLTVTSAQKNPTAFYLCASNHATNEKLFFGSGTQLSVL.